This TCR beta chain derives from a study of cytomegalovirus exposure and HLA in healthy donors (dated by TCRdb to about 2017). About the full investigation: An earlier analysis of roughly 500 of the donors reported about 250 Gb of sequence data and some 120 million unique TCR beta sequences from 150 million to 200 million T cells. Roughly 300 gigabases of sequencing data and approximately 85 million unique TCR sequences were included in an early release covering about 600 HLA-typed donors. The genetic ancestry cluster associated with self-reported Caucasian donors included 80% to 90% of the 300 to 450 genotyped donors. The aim of the study was to test whether cataloging public T cell receptors could identify signatures of past pathogen exposure. The T cell repertoires of about 700 subjects were profiled by immunosequencing and related to cytomegalovirus serostatus. Besides the first cohort of roughly 640 subjects, a separate validation cohort made up of over 100 different subjects was used. The study combined high-throughput TCR immunosequencing, statistical association of individual TCRs with disease status, and machine learning to predict cytomegalovirus infection status. A later analysis re-analyzed previously published TCR beta repertoires from 666 donors and added high-resolution HLA genotyping to study TCR occurrence patterns. The later analysis used no new phenotypic data to find candidate immune exposures, relying instead on TCR beta sequences and their occurrence across donors. In an earlier analysis of 550 to 700 of the donors, high-throughput TCR beta sequencing was used to judge whether each TCR beta V gene segment behaved as functional or pseudogenic. Donor age, sex, ethnicity and CMV serostatus were collected together with the repertoire data. A later genetic analysis used genome-wide SNP genotypes for about 60% of the roughly 700 donors, treating that subset as a discovery cohort. Every discovery cohort repertoire had been produced on one sequencing platform. Both class I and class II loci were covered by HLA typing, at four-digit resolution. Typing coverage differed by locus: A, B, C, DRB1 and DQB1 were typed in roughly 620-630 donors, DQA1 in about 510, DPA1 in around 580, and DPB1 in around 490. Five DR-DQ haplotypes were treated as single units for association and clustering because of strong linkage in the cohort. Across around 400 genotyped donors of the cohort, an average of 235,054 unique TCR beta nucleotide sequences per donor were sequenced, and 15% to 20% of those sequences were non-productive. Here is what the overall study found, with its caveats: The cohort was sequenced for TCR beta chains only, and without alpha or paired-chain data the features that could be detected were limited. The classifier was reported to diagnose cytomegalovirus status with high specificity and sensitivity in both the original and validation cohorts. The sequencing pipeline was judged likely to have produced a cluster of highly shared sequence variants as a technical artifact. The authors suggested that the approach could potentially be extended to other disease states and immunological phenotypes. In an earlier analysis of 587 of the donors, most TCR beta V segments appeared in productive rearrangements about 90% or about 30% of the time, broadly matching IMGT annotations. Some IMGT-functional V segments, including TRBV6-2 and TRBV6-3, could not be told apart with the 87-base-pair reads, so those segments were excluded. When HLA alleles, especially DR and DQ, strongly co-occurred, TCR associations were difficult to assign to individual alleles. Roughly uniform sequencing depth across donors was assumed in presence/absence analyses, although this assumption may not hold. At a false discovery rate of 0.05, a later analysis linked approximately 18,000 TCR beta sequences to specific HLA alleles. A later genetic analysis associated a missense DCLRE1C variant with V-gene and J-gene trimming of TCR beta chains, and an independent cohort replicated the association. A later genetic analysis reported fewer N-insertions in productive TCRs among donors in an Asian-associated ancestry cluster than the roughly 650-donor mean. Most TCR sequences were seen in very few donors, while some public TCRs were found in many individuals. A further reported finding was that TCR beta sequences accurately predicted the HLA-A and HLA-B alleles for most subjects in the first cohort. Because some donors lacked HLA typing at each locus, the association tests relied only on the typed subset. Correlated functional status among segregating V segments might be attributable to linkage disequilibrium, but an unknown experimental factor could not be ruled out. Immune exposure information for the cohort was limited to CMV serostatus. A total of 164 TCR beta chains were listed by the study as associated with cytomegalovirus. The earlier analysis of 587 of the donors excluded seventeen rarely observed V segments, including chromosome 9 orphons, because counts were too low. A later analysis found that HLA-associated TCR beta chains were more clonally expanded and had lower generation probabilities than equally common non-associated chains. According to a later analysis, parvovirus B19, influenza, CMV and Epstein-Barr virus appeared linked to several top co-occurrence clusters. According to a later analysis, TCR association rates differed among HLA loci, with DRB1 alleles showing the most associated TCRs and HLA-C alleles showing the fewest. A later analysis found that most CMV-associated TCR beta chains appeared HLA-restricted, with HLA associations seemingly driven largely by CMV exposure. Three of the identified cytomegalovirus-associated TCR beta chains were confirmed in vitro to be specific for cytomegalovirus antigens.

Library method: the immunoSEQ multiplex PCR assay. For the multiplex PCR, a mixture combining 60 forward primers for TCR Vbeta segments and 13 reverse primers for TCR Jbeta segments was used. The CDR3 region of rearranged TCR beta genes was amplified from genomic DNA with a multiplex PCR assay. Amplified TCR beta libraries were sequenced as 87-base-pair reads on the Illumina HiSeq System. The source study handled its data this way. A later analysis tallied approximately 87 million unique TCR beta chains across the 650 to 750 repertoires, and about 12 million of those chains were shared by two or more donors. To remove PCR and sequencing errors, raw reads were error-corrected and collapsed into unique sequences using a nearest-neighbor algorithm that merged closely related sequences. To assign V, D and J gene segments, CDR3 sequences were aligned to IMGT reference sequences. Each retained sequence needed at least a six-nucleotide match to both a V gene segment and a J gene segment. A rearrangement counted as productive if the CDR3 had no stop codons and remained in frame with V and J, and every other rearrangement counted as non-productive. Following IMGT convention, CDR3 was defined as the stretch from the second conserved V-encoded cysteine to the conserved J-encoded phenylalanine. Sequences without an unambiguous match to a single V gene segment were excluded from the earlier analysis of about 640 of the donors. An earlier analysis of fewer than 750 of the donors classified V segments as functional when productive rearrangements were above 56.7% and as segregating when the standard deviation between donors was above 5%. To diagnose cytomegalovirus status from the catalog of TCR beta chain sequences, a statistical classification framework was built. A later analysis assigned V and J genes by comparing TCR nucleotide sequences with IMGT/GENE-DB human TR gene sequences. Using the TCRdist pipeline, a later analysis assigned CDR3 sequences along with most-parsimonious VDJ recombination scenarios. In a later analysis, each TCR beta chain was defined by its CDR3 amino acid sequence together with its V-gene family, and reads lacking a unique V-gene family were excluded. A later analysis removed 592 highly shared, low-generation-probability nucleotide sequences to deal with suspected cross-contamination and a sequencing artifact. For each public chain, a later analysis derived a clonal expansion index from normalized ranks of inferred template counts within each repertoire. In a later analysis, generation probabilities were computed with a VDJ recombination model fitted to out-of-frame rearrangements, and the resulting probabilities were checked against IGoR. Hypergeometric tests were used in a later analysis to score TCR-TCR, TCR-HLA and TCR-CMV co-occurrence, with a repertoire-size bias correction applied to the TCR pairs. False discovery rates were estimated in a later analysis by permuting HLA or CMV assignments 20 times. In a later analysis, co-occurring TCRs were grouped with DBSCAN, and TCRdist sequence similarity was added when clustering was performed within HLA-allele-positive subsets. Co-occurrence clustering excluded repertoires with fewer than 30,000 or more than 120,000 public chains, plus five with anomalous nucleotide sharing. Imported from immuneACCESS, the table was reduced by TCRdb to in-frame sequences with V and J called. These copies leave out some clones; in studies compared against another copy, an unresolved V gene accounts for under half, and the cause of the remainder is not known. V, J and clone size derive from that table, while D and trimming were established from the DNA sequence. The sample table shows around 120,000 clones, and 50% to 65% are seen once. Of the sample, approximately 3.9% falls within the top ten clones.

The junction carries 8 bases between V and J, which are trimmed by 1 base and 7 bases respectively. The CDR3 holds 13 amino acids from the cysteine to the phenylalanine. Kept here is only the CDR3 DNA, which spans 39 bases and is read in frame from base 1. The germline V gene gives CDR1 as SGHNT and CDR2 as YENEEA. The cohort comprised 550 to 700 healthy bone marrow donors. All cohort members were sampled while nominally healthy, although unrecorded immune exposures were likely present. The donor tested CMV seropositive and was one of the 289 seropositive cohort members. Each donor provided a peripheral blood sample, and peripheral blood mononuclear cells were used for TCR beta sequencing. Genomic DNA was extracted from the blood cell samples with the Qiagen DNeasy Blood Extraction Kit. About this clone: Its recognized antigen is unknown. No much larger clonotype is one base removed from it; base qualities were not supplied.

Recombination linked TRBV11-3 to TRBJ2-1; TRBD2 might be the D gene, on 5 matching bases. This TCR derives from a man in his thirties or forties in good health and CMV-seropositive. Sequences were obtained from PBMCs. The CDR3 protein: CASSLGPGNEQFF. The nucleotide sequence is TGTGCCAGCAGCTTAGGTCCGGGGAATGAGCAGTTCTTC.